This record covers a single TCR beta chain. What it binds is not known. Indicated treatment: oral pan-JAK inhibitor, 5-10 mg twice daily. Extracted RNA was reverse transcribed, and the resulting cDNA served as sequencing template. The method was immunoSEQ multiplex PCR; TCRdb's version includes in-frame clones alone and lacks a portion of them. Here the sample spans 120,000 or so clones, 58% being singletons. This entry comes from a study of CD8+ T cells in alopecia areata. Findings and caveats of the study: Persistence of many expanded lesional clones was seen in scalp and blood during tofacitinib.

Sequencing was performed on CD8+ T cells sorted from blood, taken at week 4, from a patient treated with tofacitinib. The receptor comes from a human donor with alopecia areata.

In DNA form, the CDR3 reads TGTGCCAGCAGCCCGGCGGACACTGAAGCTTTCTTT. This encodes CASSPADTEAFF. The chain links TRBV7-2 to TRBJ1-1, with no clear D. The V end lost 5 bases, the J end lost 3 bases, and 7 bases lay between the germline ends. The CDR3 totals 12 residues. CDR1 is SGHTA, CDR2 FQGNSA, per germline. Complete variable domain (other parts from reference TRBV7-2 and TRBJ1-1): GAGVSQSPSNKVTEKGKDVELRCDPISGHTALYWYRQSLGQGLEFLIYFQGNSAPDKSGLPSDRFSAERTGGSVSTLTIQRTQQEDSAVYLCASSPADTEAFFGQGTRLTVV.